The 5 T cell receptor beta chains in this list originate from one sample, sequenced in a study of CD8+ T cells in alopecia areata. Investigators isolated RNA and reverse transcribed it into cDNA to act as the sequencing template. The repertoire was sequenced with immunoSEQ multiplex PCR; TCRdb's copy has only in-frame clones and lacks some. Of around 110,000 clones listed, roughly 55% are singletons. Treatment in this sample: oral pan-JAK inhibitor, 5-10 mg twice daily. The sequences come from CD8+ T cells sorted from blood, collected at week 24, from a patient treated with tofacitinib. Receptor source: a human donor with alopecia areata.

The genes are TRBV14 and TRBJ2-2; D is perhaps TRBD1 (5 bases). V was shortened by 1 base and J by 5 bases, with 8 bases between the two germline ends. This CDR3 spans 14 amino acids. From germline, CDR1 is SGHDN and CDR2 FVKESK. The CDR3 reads CASSQGRATGELFF. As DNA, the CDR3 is TGTGCCAGCAGCCAAGGCAGGGCGACCGGGGAGCTGTTTTTT.

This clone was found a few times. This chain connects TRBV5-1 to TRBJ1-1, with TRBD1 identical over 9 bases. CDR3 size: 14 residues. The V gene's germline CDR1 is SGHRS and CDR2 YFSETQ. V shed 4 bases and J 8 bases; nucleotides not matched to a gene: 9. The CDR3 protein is CASSLSGQGTEAFF. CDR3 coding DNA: TGCGCCAGCAGCCTTTCGGGACAGGGTACGGAAGCTTTCTTT.

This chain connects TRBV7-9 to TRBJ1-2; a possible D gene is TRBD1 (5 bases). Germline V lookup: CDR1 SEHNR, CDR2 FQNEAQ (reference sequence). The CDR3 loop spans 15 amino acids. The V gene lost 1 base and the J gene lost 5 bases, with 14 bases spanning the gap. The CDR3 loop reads CASSLGVRDLYGYTF. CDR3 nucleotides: TGTGCCAGCAGCTTAGGGGTCAGGGATCTTTATGGCTACACCTTC.

The CDR3 spells CASGRVGTGNTEAFF. The CDR3 DNA reads as TGCGCCAGCGGGAGGGTTGGGACAGGGAACACTGAAGCTTTCTTT. V gene TRBV5-1 combines with J gene TRBJ1-1, with TRBD1 identical over 8 bases. Losses at the gene ends were 7 bases for V and 1 base for J; bases not matched to a gene: 9. Germline values: CDR1 SGHRS, CDR2 YFSETQ. The CDR3 length is 15 residues. Looking up the rest from reference TRBV5-1 and TRBJ1-1 gives the full variable domain: KAGVTQTPRYLIKTRGQQVTLSCSPISGHRSVSWYQQTPGQGLQFLFEYFSETQRNKGNFPGRFSGRQFSNSRSEMNVSTLELGDSALYLCASGRVGTGNTEAFFGQGTRLTVV.

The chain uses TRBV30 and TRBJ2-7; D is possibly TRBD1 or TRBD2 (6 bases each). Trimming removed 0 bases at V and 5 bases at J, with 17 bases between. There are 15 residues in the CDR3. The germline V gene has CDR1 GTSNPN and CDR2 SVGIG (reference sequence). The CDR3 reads CAWSVGGVGVNEQYF. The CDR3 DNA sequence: TGTGCCTGGAGTGTGGGGGGCGTAGGTGTTAACGAGCAGTACTTC.